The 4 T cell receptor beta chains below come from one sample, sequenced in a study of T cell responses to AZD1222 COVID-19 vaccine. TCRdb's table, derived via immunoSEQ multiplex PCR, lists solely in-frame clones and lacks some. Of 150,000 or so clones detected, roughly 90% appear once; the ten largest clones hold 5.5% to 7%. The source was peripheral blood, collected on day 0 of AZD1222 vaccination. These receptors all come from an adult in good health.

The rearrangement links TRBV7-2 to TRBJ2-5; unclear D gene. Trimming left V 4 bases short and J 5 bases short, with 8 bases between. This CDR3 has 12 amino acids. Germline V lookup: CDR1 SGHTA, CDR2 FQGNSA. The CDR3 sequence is CASSSSSETQYF. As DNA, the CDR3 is TGTGCCAGCAGCTCCTCAAGTGAGACCCAGTACTTC. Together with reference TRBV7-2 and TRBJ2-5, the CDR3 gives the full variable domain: GAGVSQSPSNKVTEKGKDVELRCDPISGHTALYWYRQSLGQGLEFLIYFQGNSAPDKSGLPSDRFSAERTGGSVSTLTIQRTQQEDSAVYLCASSSSSETQYFGPGTRLLVL.

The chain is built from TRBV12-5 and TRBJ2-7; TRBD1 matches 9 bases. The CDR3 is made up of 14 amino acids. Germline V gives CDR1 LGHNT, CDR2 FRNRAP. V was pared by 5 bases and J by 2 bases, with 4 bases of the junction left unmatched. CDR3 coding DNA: TGTGCTAGTGGTACAGGGACAGGGACCTACGAGCAGTACTTC. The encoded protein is CASGTGTGTYEQYF. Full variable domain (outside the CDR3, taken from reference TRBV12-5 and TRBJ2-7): DARVTQTPRHKVTEMGQEVTMRCQPILGHNTVFWYRQTMMQGLELLAYFRNRAPLDDSGMPKDRFSAEMPDATLATLKIQPSEPRDSAVYFCASGTGTGTYEQYFGPGTRLTVT.

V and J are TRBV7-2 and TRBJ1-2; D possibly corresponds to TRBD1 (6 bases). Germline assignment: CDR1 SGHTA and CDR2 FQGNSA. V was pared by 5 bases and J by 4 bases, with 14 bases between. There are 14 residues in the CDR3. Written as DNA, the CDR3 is TGTGCCAGCAGCCAGGGCGGGGGCATCTATGGCTACACCTTC. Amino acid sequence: CASSQGGGIYGYTF. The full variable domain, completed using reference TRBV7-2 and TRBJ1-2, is GAGVSQSPSNKVTEKGKDVELRCDPISGHTALYWYRQSLGQGLEFLIYFQGNSAPDKSGLPSDRFSAERTGGSVSTLTIQRTQQEDSAVYLCASSQGGGIYGYTFGSGTRLTVV.

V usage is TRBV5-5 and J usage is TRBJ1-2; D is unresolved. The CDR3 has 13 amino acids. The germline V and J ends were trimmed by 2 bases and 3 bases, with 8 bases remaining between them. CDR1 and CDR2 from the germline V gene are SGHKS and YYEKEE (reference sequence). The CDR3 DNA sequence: TGTGCCAGCAGCTTTTTGCGGGACTATGGCTACACCTTC. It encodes CASSFLRDYGYTF.